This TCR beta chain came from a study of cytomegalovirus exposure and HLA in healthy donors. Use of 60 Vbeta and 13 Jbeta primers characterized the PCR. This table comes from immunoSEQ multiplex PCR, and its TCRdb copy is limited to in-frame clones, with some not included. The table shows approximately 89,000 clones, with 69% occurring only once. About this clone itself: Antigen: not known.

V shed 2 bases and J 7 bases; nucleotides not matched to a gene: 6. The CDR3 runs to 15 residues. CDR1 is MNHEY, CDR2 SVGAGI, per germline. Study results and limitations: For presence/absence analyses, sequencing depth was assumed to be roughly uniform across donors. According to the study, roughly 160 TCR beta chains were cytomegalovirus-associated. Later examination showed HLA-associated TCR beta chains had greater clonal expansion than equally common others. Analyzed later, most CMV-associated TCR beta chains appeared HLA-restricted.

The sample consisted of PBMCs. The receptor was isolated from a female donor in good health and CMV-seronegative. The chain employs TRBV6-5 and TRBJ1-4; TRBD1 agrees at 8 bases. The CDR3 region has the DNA TGTGCCAGCAGTTACGGGGACAGGTCGGGTGAAAAACTGTTTTTT. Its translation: CASSYGDRSGEKLFF.